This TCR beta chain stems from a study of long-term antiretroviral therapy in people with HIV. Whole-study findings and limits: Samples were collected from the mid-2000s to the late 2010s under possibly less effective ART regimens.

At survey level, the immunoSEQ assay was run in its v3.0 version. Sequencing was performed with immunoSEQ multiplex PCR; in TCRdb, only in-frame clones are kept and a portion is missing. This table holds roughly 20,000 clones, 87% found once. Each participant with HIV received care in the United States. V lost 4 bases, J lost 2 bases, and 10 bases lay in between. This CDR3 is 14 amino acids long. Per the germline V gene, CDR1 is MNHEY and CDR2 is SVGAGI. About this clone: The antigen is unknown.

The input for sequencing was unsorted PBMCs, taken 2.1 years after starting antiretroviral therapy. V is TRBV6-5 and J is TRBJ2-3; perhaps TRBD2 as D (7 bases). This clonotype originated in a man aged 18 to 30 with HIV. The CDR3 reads CASSWEGDTDTQYF. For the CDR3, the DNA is TGTGCCAGCAGTTGGGAGGGGGACACAGATACGCAGTATTTT.